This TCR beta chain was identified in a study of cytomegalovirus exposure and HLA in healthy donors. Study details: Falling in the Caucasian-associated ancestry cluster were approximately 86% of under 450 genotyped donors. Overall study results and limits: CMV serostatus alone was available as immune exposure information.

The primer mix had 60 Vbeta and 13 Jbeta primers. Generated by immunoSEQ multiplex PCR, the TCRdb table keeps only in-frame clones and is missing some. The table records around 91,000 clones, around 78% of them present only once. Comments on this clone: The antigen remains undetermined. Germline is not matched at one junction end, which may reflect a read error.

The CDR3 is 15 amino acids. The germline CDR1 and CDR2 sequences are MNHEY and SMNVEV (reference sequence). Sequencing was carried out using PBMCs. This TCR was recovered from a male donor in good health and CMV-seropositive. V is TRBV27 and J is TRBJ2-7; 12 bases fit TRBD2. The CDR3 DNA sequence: TGTGCCAGCAGTATATCTAGCGGGAGGGCCTACGAGCAGTACTTC. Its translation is CASSISSGRAYEQYF.